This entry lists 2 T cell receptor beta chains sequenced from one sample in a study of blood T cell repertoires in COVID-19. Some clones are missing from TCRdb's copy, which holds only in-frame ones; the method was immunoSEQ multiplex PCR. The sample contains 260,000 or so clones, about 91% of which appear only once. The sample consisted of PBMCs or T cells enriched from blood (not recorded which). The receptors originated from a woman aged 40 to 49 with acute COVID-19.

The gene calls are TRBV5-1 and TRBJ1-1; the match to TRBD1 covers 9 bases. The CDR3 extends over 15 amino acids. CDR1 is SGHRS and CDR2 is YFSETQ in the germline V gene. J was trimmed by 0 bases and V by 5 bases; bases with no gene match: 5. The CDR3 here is CASRLTGGLNTEAFF. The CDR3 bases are TGCGCCAGCAGGCTTACAGGGGGCTTGAACACTGAAGCTTTCTTT.

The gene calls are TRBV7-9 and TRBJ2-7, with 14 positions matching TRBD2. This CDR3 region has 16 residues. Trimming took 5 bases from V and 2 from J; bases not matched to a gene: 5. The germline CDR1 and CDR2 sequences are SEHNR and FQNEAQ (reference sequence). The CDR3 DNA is TGTGCCAGCAGCCGGGGACTAGCGGGAGATCCCTACGAGCAGTACGTC. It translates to CASSRGLAGDPYEQYV.